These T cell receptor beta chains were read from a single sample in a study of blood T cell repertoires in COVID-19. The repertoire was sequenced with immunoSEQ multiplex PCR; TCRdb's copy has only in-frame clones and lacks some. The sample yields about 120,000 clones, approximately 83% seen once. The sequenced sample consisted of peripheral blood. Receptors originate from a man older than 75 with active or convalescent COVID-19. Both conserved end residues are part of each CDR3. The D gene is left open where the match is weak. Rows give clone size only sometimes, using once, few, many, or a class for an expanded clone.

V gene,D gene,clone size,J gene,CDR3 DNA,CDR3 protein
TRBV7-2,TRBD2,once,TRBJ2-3,TGTGCCAGCAGCTTACTCCCCGGACTAGCGGGAGGACAAGATACGCAGTATTTT,CASSLLPGLAGGQDTQYF
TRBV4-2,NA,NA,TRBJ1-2,TGTGCCAGCAGCCAGGAGAGGACTTATGGCTACACCTTC,CASSQERTYGYTF
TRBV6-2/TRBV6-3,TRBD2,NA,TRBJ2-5,TGTGCCACCAGCCCTCTAGCGGGAGTTCGAGAGACCCAGTACTTC,CATSPLAGVRETQYF
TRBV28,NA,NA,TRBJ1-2,TGTGCCAGCAGTTCTACGGGGAGCTATGGCTACACCTTC,CASSSTGSYGYTF
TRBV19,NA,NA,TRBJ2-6,TGTGCCAGTAGTAATGGTGCGGCCTCTGGGGCCAACGTCCTGACTTTC,CASSNGAASGANVLTF
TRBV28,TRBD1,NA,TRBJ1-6,TGTGCCAGCAGTCTGGCCGGAGGGGGCGGTTCACCCCTCCACTTT,CASSLAGGGGSPLHF
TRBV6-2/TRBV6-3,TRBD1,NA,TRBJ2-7,TGTGCCAGCAGTCCGGGACAGGGGCTTAGCCGGGCCTACGAGCAGTACTTC,CASSPGQGLSRAYEQYF
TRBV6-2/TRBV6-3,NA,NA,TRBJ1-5,TGTGCCAGCAGTTATCCGGGAGGGGGCAATCAGCCCCAGCATTTT,CASSYPGGGNQPQHF
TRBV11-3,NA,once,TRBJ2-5,TGTGCCAGCAGCGCAGGGATTAGAGAGACCCAGTACTTC,CASSAGIRETQYF
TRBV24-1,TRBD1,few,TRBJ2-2,TGTGCCACCAGTGACCTCGACAGGGGGCTGGGGACCGGGGAGCTGTTTTTT,CATSDLDRGLGTGELFF
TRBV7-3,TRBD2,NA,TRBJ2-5,TGTGCCAGCAGCTTATCAATGGGCGGGGGGCCCCAAGAGACCCAGTACTTC,CASSLSMGGGPQETQYF
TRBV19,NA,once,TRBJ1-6,TGTGCCAGTAGTACGGAGGGGAATTCACCCCTCCACTTT,CASSTEGNSPLHF
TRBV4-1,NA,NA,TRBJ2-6,TGCGCCAGCAGCCAAGACTACTCTGGGGCCAACGTCCTGACTTTC,CASSQDYSGANVLTF
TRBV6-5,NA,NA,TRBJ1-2,TGTGCCAGCACTCAGACGGGGTCGGGTGGCTACACCTTC,CASTQTGSGGYTF
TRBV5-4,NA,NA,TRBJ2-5,TGTGCCAGCAGCTTGGCTAACAGGGCACAGAAAGAGACCCAGTACTTC,CASSLANRAQKETQYF
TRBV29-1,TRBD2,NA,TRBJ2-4,TGCAGCGTTGATAGTCTGCTTAGCGGGGGAGACATTCAGTACTTC,CSVDSLLSGGDIQYF
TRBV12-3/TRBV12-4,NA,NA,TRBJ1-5,TGTGCCAGCAGATTGGGCCAGAATCAGCCCCAGCATTTT,CASRLGQNQPQHF
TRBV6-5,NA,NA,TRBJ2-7,TGTGCCAGCAGGTCTGAAGACAGCAAGCAGTACTTC,CASRSEDSKQYF
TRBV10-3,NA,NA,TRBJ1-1,TGTGCCACGCGGTCGATCAGCATGAACACTGAAGCTTTCTTT,CATRSISMNTEAFF
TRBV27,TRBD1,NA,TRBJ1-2,TGTGCCAGCAGTCTTGACACAGGGGGCAGCTATGGCTACACCTTC,CASSLDTGGSYGYTF
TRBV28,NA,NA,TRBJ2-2,TGTGCCAGCAGTTCCAGTGGGGAGCTGTTTTTT,CASSSSGELFF
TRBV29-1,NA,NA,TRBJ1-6,TGCAGCGTTATGGTGTCGGCAGGTTCACCCCTCCACTTT,CSVMVSAGSPLHF
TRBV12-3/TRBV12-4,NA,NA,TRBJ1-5,TGTGCCAGCAGTCTTACACGCAATCAGCCCCAGCATTTT,CASSLTRNQPQHF
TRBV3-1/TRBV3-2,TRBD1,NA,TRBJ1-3,TGTGCCAGCAGCCAAGACCCCGACAGGGCCTCTGGAAACACCATATATTTT,CASSQDPDRASGNTIYF
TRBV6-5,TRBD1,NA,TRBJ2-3,TGTGCCAGCAGTTACGACCCAGGGGGCATGCTCACGCAGTATTTT,CASSYDPGGMLTQYF
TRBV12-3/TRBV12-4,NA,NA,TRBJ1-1,TGTGCCAGTGCATGGGGGGGAAACACTGAAGCTTTCTTT,CASAWGGNTEAFF
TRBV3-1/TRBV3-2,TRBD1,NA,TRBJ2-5,TGTGCCAGCAGCCTGGAGGGACAGGAAGAGACCCAGTACTTC,CASSLEGQEETQYF
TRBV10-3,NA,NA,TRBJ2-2,TGTGCCATCAGTGAGTCCGTAGGCGGCACGGCGGGGACCGGGGAGCTGTTTTTT,CAISESVGGTAGTGELFF
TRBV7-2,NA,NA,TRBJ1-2,TGTGCCAGCAGCCAATTGCGGGAGGGCCCTCATACCTTC,CASSQLREGPHTF